This passage covers 14 T cell receptor beta chains from one sample sequenced in a study of Graves' ophthalmopathy and Graves' hyperthyroidism. Scientists amplified the TCR beta CDR3 regions from RNA transcripts. The first round was an RT-PCR with HTBI primers, and the second round was a multiplex PCR. TCRdb re-called the multiplex PCR reads through MiXCR, storing one row per CDR3 protein. The table lists about 39,000 distinct CDR3 sequences, approximately 50% of them singletons. The specimen sequenced was peripheral blood. Receptors originate from an adult woman with stable Graves' hyperthyroidism.

Turning to this clonotype: A junction end diverges from the germline sequence, so it may reflect a read error. The chain is built from TRBV7-3 and TRBJ2-7; TRBD2 is a possible D gene (6 bases). The CDR3 sequence is 17 residues long. Germline CDR1 reads SGHTA; CDR2 reads FQGTGA. The CDR3 loop reads CASSQDSTGTYPYEQYF. The CDR3 bases are TGCGCCAGCAGCCAAGATTCGACCGGGACTTACCCCTACGAGCAGTACTTC.

This sequence joins TRBV10-3 and TRBJ1-6; 8 nucleotides match TRBD1. V was clipped by 3 bases and J by 5 bases; unmatched bases: 3. Germline V lookup: CDR1 ENHRY, CDR2 SYGVKD. There are 15 residues in the CDR3. CDR3 coding DNA: TGTGCCATCAGTGATTCAGGGGGCAATAATTCACCCCTCCACTTT. This codes for CAISDSGGNNSPLHF.

This sequence joins TRBV10-3 and TRBJ2-7, with D perhaps matching TRBD1 (5 bases). V was shortened by 0 bases and J by 1 base, with 10 bases between the two germline ends. Germline lookup yields CDR1 ENHRY and CDR2 SYGVKD. The CDR3 totals 15 residues. DNA for the CDR3: TGTGCCATCAGTGAGTCGAGACAGCTGTCCTACGAGCAGTACTTC. Translating gives CAISESRQLSYEQYF.

This clonotype was seen ten or more times. The CDR3 DNA is TGTGCCAGCAGCACCAGCATCGCTGGCTACACCTTC. As protein: CASSTSIAGYTF. The rearrangement uses TRBV7-2 and TRBJ1-2; the D is unclear. The CDR3 is 12 amino acids. Trimming left V 5 bases short and J 7 bases short, with 11 bases between. Germline V gene data show CDR1 as SGHTA and CDR2 as FQGNSA.

This clonotype showed up many times. The genes are TRBV5-1 and TRBJ1-4; TRBD1 matches 8 bases. Germline V lookup: CDR1 SGHRS, CDR2 YFSETQ. V trimming: 4 bases; J trimming: 5 bases; junction bases outside the gene matches: 10. The CDR3 extends over 16 amino acids. CDR3 coding DNA: TGCGCCAGCAGCCAGGGGGCTGGGATTTCAAATGAAAAACTGTTTTTT. Its translation is CASSQGAGISNEKLFF. The full variable domain, completed using reference TRBV5-1 and TRBJ1-4, is KAGVTQTPRYLIKTRGQQVTLSCSPISGHRSVSWYQQTPGQGLQFLFEYFSETQRNKGNFPGRFSGRQFSNSRSEMNVSTLELGDSALYLCASSQGAGISNEKLFFGSGTQLSVL.

This clonotype was detected ten times or more. The chain is built from TRBV20-1 and TRBJ1-5; weak D call: TRBD1 (6 bases). From germline, CDR1 is DFQATT and CDR2 SNEGSKA (reference sequence). The CDR3 consists of 15 residues. Trimming took off 0 bases at V and 7 bases at J, with 16 bases between the two ends. This CDR3 reads CSARDRLLGAQPQHF. The DNA for the CDR3 is TGCAGTGCTAGAGATCGGCTCTTGGGGGCACAGCCCCAGCATTTT.

This chain uses TRBV20-1 with TRBJ2-1; 12 bases map to TRBD2. The CDR3 consists of 15 residues. Germline CDR1 DFQATT, CDR2 SNEGSKA (reference sequence). J lost 7 bases, V lost 1 base, and 5 bases had no gene match. CDR3 coding DNA: TGCAGTGCTAGAGGGCTAGCGGGAGGGCCAAATGAGCAGTTCTTC. Translation: CSARGLAGGPNEQFF.

This clonotype showed up many times. The chain couples TRBV7-3 to TRBJ2-7, with D possibly being TRBD1 or TRBD2 (6 bases each). The CDR3 spans 13 residues. Trimming removed 1 base at V and 7 bases at J, with 11 bases between. The germline CDR1 and CDR2 sequences are SGHTA and FQGTGA. CDR3 in DNA: TGTGCCAGCAGCTTAATAGGGGGGACAGAGCAGTACTTC. As protein: CASSLIGGTEQYF.

J is TRBJ2-7 and V is TRBV5-6; perhaps TRBD2 as D (6 bases). Trimming cost V 7 bases and J 7 bases, with 15 bases left between them. CDR1 SGHDT and CDR2 YYEEEE come from the germline V gene. CDR3 length equals 12 residues. For the CDR3, the DNA is TGTGCCAGCGACTTGGCGGGGCAAGAGCAGTACTTC. It yields the protein CASDLAGQEQYF.

This clonotype is a singleton in its sample. Germline is not matched at one junction end, which may reflect a read error. This chain uses TRBV7-9 with TRBJ1-2; TRBD1 matches 7 bases. This CDR3 spans 14 amino acids. Germline lookup yields CDR1 SEHNR and CDR2 FQNEAQ (reference sequence). The DNA for the CDR3 is TGTGCCAGCAGCTCAACAGGGGCAAACTATGGCTACGCCTTC. It is translated as CASSSTGANYGYAF.

The chain has TRBV7-9 and TRBJ2-7; 10 nucleotides match TRBD1. After removal of 7 bases from V and 5 bases from J, the junction contained 2 bases not matched to a gene. The CDR3 extends over 12 amino acids. Germline V lookup: CDR1 SEHNR, CDR2 FQNEAQ (reference sequence). The CDR3 here is CASTGQGDEQYF. In DNA form, the CDR3 reads TGTGCCAGCACTGGACAGGGGGACGAGCAGTACTTC.

The chain combines TRBV20-1 with TRBJ1-2; TRBD1 aligns across 10 bases. Trimming at V came to 6 bases and at J to 5 bases, leaving 6 bases not matched to a gene. Germline CDR1 and CDR2: DFQATT and SNEGSKA (reference sequence). CDR3 length: 13 residues. The CDR3 loop is CSAQEDRGYGYTF. In DNA, the CDR3 is TGCAGTGCGCAGGAGGACAGGGGGTATGGCTACACCTTC.

The chain recombines TRBV6-2 or TRBV6-3 with TRBJ2-7, with 9 positions matching TRBD1. V gave up 4 bases and J gave up 5 bases; unmatched junction bases: 6. The CDR3 consists of 14 residues. Germline V gene sequence: CDR1 MNHEY, CDR2 SVGEGT. The CDR3 reads CASSSRTGVNEQYF. The CDR3 region has the DNA TGTGCCAGCAGTTCACGGACAGGGGTGAACGAGCAGTACTTC.

V gene TRBV5-1 combines with J gene TRBJ1-1, with D tentatively TRBD1 (6 bases). Per germline, CDR1 SGHRS and CDR2 YFSETQ. Trimming pared 5 bases from V and 6 bases from J, leaving 23 bases between. The CDR3 consists of 16 residues. DNA for the CDR3: TGCGCCAGCAGTCTTGGACAGTCCTGGGCTTTTTCTGAAGCTTTCTTT. Protein sequence: CASSLGQSWAFSEAFF.